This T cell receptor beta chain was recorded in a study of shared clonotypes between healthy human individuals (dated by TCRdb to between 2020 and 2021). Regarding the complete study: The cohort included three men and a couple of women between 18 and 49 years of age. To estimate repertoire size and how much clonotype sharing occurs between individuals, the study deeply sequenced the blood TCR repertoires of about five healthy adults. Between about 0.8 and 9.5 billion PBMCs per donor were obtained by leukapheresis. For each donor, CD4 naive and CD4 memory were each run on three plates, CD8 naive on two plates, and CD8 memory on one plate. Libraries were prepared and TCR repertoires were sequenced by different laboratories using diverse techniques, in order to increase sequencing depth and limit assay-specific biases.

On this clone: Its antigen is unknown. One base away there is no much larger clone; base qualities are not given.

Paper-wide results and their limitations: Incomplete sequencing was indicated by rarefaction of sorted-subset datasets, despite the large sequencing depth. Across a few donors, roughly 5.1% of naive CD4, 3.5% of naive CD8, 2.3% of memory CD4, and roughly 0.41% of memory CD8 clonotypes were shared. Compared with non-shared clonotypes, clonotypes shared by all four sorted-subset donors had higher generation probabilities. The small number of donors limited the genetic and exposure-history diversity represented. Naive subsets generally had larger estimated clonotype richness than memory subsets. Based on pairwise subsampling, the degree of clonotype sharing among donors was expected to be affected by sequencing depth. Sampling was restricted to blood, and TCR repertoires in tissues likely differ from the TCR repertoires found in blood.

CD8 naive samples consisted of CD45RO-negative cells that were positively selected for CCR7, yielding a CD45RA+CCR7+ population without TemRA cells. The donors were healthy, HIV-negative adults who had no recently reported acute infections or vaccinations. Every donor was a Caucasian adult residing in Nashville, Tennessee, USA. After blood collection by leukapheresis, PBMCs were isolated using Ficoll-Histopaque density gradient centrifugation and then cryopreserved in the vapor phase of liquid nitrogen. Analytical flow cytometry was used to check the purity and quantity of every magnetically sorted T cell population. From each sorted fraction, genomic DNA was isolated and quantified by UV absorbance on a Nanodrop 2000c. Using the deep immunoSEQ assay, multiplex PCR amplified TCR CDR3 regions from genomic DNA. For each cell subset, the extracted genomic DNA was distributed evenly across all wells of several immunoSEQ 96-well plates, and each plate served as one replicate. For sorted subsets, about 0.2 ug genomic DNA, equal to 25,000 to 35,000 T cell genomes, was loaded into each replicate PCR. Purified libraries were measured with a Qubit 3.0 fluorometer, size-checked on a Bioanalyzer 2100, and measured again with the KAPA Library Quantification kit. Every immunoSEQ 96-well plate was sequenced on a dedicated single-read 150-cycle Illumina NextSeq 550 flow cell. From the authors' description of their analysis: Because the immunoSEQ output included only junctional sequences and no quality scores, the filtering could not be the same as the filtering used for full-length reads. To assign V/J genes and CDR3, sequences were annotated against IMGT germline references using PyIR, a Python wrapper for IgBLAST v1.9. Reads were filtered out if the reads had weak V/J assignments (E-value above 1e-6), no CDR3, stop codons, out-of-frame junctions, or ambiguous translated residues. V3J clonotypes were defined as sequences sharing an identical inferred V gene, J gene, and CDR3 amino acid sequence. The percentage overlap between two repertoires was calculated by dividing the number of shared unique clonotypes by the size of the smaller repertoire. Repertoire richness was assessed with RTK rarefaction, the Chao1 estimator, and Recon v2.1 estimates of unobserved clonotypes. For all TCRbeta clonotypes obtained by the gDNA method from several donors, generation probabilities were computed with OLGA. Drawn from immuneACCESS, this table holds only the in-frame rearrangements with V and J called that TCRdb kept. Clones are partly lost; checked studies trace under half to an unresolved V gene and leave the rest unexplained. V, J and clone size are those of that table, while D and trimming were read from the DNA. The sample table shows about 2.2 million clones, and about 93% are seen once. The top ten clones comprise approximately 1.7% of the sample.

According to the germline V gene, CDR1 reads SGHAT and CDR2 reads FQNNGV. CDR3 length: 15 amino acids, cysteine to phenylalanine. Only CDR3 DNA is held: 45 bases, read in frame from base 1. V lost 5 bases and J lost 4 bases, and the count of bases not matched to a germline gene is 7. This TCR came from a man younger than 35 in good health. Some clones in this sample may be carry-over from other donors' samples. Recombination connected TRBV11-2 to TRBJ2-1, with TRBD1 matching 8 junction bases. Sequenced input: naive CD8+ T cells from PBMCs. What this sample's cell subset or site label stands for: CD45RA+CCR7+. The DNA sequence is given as TGTGCCAGCAGCCTACGACAGGGGTTATACAATGAGCAGTTCTTC. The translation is CASSLRQGLYNEQFF.